What follows is one TCR beta chain and its context. This clonotype was observed at least ten times. The antigen it recognizes is unknown. No base quality values were provided; no much bigger clone lies one nucleotide off. TCRdb lists the instrument as Illumina NovaSeq 6000. TCRalpha and TCRbeta cDNA libraries were constructed by 5'RACE with constant-segment primers, with sample barcodes and unique molecular identifiers being introduced. Trizol reagent was used to extract RNA from every sample. The libraries were amplified in two PCR steps, and the second step added a second sample barcode and Illumina TruSeq adapters. Sequencing of libraries was performed on an Illumina NovaSeq with 2 x 150 bp paired-end reads. The paper's data handling went like this. Reads were demultiplexed and collapsed into UMI-guided consensus sequences with migec v1.2.7. Using mixcr v2.1.11, UMI consensuses were aligned to TRA and TRB V and J templates and then assembled into clonotypes. Expanded or contracted clonotypes were those called significant by both edgeR and NoisET, with noise models trained on biological replicates. For edgeR calls, a false discovery rate-adjusted p below 0.01 and a log2 fold-change threshold of 1 were applied. As an exploratory analysis of dynamics, max-normalized trajectories of the 1000 most abundant clonotypes were examined with PCA combined with hierarchical clustering. Separately sequenced CD4+ and CD8+ repertoires were used to assign the CD4 or CD8 phenotype of responding clones. Starting from the raw public reads, TCRdb applied fastp trimming at Q25, assembled clones with MiXCR and retained in-frame beta chains. Identical CDR3 protein sequences are pooled into one entry, listed with their most common genes and DNA. The V and J calls were determined by TCRdb, not by the authors. Counted in this sample were almost 550,000 distinct CDR3 sequences; approximately 20% of them appeared once. The ten largest account for around 13% of the sample.

The CDR3, cysteine through phenylalanine, is 11 amino acids long. Here the CDR3 DNA is all that survives: 33 bases in frame from base 1. V is pared back by 2 bases and J by 8 bases, with 6 bases lying between the germline termini. CDR1 and CDR2 were assigned from the germline V gene (reference sequence) as SEHNR and FQNEAQ. The sample is drawn from a study of T-cell memory formation after mild COVID-19 (dated by TCRdb to 2020 to 2022). Regarding the study in general: Most TCR sequence clusters were specific to one of the two donors. The cohort comprised two young, previously healthy adult volunteers, one female and one male. T-cell clones expanding and contracting after mild COVID-19 in two donors were tracked by longitudinal TCRalpha and TCRbeta repertoire sequencing. The research as a whole found: The study covered only a couple of mild cases, and larger cohorts including severe cases with pre-infection samples were considered necessary. Contracting CD4+ clones were found mainly in CM and EM memory subsets, while CD8+ clones were enriched in EMRA. Some responding clones were detected in pre-infection memory, which suggested that pre-existing cross-reactive memory T cells had joined the SARS-CoV-2 response. SARS-CoV-2 specificity was not confirmed for the second-wave clones peaking on day 37. From day 15 to 85, contracting clones showed balanced CD4/CD8 phenotypes, whereas a second wave of clones that expanded from day 15 to 37 leaned towards CD4+.

Ficoll-Paque density gradient centrifugation was used to isolate PBMCs. This receptor was taken from an adult woman who had mild COVID-19 (a few samples of this study predate the infection). The sample titles of this study are shuffled in the database, so cell type and time point are left out; the donor was told from shared clones. The sample comprised PBMCs or a T cell subset sorted from them (not recorded which). The sequence joins TRBV7-9 to TRBJ1-1; the D gene assignment is ambiguous. The CDR3 protein: CASSLTREAFF. The DNA is TGTGCCAGCAGCTTAACGAGGGAAGCTTTCTTT.